The 25 T cell receptor beta chains below were found in one sample sequenced in a study of blood T cell repertoires in COVID-19. Using immunoSEQ multiplex PCR, the repertoire was profiled, and TCRdb retains in-frame clones only, with some absent. The data show approximately 300,000 clones, 75% to 95% seen once. Material: peripheral blood. The receptors derive from a young woman with COVID-19, enrolled during active disease.

V gene TRBV4-1 combines with J gene TRBJ2-7, with D possibly being TRBD2 (5 bases). Germline V gene lookup returns CDR1 MGHRA and CDR2 YSYEKL. This CDR3 region has 12 residues. Deletions cut 2 bases from V and 6 bases from J, with 8 bases between. The CDR3 sequence: CASSQPGLEQYF. Here the CDR3 DNA reads TGCGCCAGCAGCCAACCCGGACTCGAGCAGTACTTC.

This clone was found once. The rearrangement joins TRBV6-5 to TRBJ1-4, with a possible D match to TRBD1 (6 bases). The germline V and J ends were trimmed by 7 bases and 7 bases, with 10 bases remaining between them. The CDR3 has 12 amino acids. Germline V gene lookup returns CDR1 MNHEY and CDR2 SVGAGI. CDR3 nucleotide sequence: TGTGCCAGCACAGGGGTTGGTGAAAAACTGTTTTTT. Translated: CASTGVGEKLFF.

The rearrangement links TRBV6-5 to TRBJ2-7; the D gene is possibly TRBD2 (5 bases). The CDR3 consists of 13 residues. From germline, CDR1 is MNHEY and CDR2 SVGAGI. Trimming cost V 6 bases and J 7 bases, with 16 bases left between them. This CDR3 is CASRTNAGWEQYF. The DNA for the CDR3 is TGTGCCAGCAGAACGAACGCGGGTTGGGAGCAGTACTTC.

The chain carries TRBV18 and TRBJ2-5; possible D gene TRBD2, 6 bases. The CDR3 has 16 amino acids. Germline lookup yields CDR1 KGHSH and CDR2 LQKENI. Trimming cost V 0 bases and J 5 bases, with 16 bases left between them. The CDR3: CASSPPTLAGGETQYF. CDR3 nucleotides: TGTGCCAGCTCACCACCGACCCTAGCTGGGGGGGAGACCCAGTACTTC.

This chain connects TRBV5-1 to TRBJ2-5, with 9 nucleotides matching TRBD1. The V segment lost 4 bases and the J segment 4 bases; nucleotides outside the gene matches: 2. Germline CDR1 is SGHRS and CDR2 is YFSETQ. The CDR3 spans 13 residues. The CDR3 DNA sequence: TGCGCCAGCAGCCGGGACAGGGCAGAGACCCAGTACTTC. Translating gives CASSRDRAETQYF. The full variable domain, in which reference TRBV5-1 and TRBJ2-5 provide the parts outside the CDR3, is KAGVTQTPRYLIKTRGQQVTLSCSPISGHRSVSWYQQTPGQGLQFLFEYFSETQRNKGNFPGRFSGRQFSNSRSEMNVSTLELGDSALYLCASSRDRAETQYFGPGTRLLVL.

The CDR3 nucleotides read TGTGCCAGCAGTCGCACAACAGGGAGCAATCAGCCCCAGCATTTT. Translation gives CASSRTTGSNQPQHF. The rearrangement links TRBV28 to TRBJ1-5; a weak D match, TRBD1 (6 bases). The CDR3 runs to 15 residues. Looked up from germline, CDR1 is MDHEN and CDR2 is SYDVKM. Trimming removed 5 bases from V and 1 base from J, with 12 bases in between. The full variable domain, with the rest looked up from reference TRBV28 and TRBJ1-5, is DVKVTQSSRYLVKRTGEKVFLECVQDMDHENMFWYRQDPGLGLRLIYFSYDVKMKEKGDIPEGYSVSREKKERFSLILESASTNQTSMYLCASSRTTGSNQPQHFGDGTRLSIL.

The J gene is TRBJ1-1, the V gene TRBV6-5; perhaps TRBD1 as D (5 bases). In germline, CDR1 is MNHEY, CDR2 SVGAGI. The CDR3 sequence is 15 residues long. V was pared by 0 bases and J by 4 bases, with 12 bases between. In DNA form, the CDR3 reads TGTGCCAGCAGTTACTCGGGGGGGTGCCGCACTGAAGCTTTCTTT. Its translation is CASSYSGGCRTEAFF.

This clone was seen only a few times. The genes are TRBV13 and TRBJ1-3; D is undetermined. The germline gives CDR1 PRHDT, CDR2 FYEKMQ (reference sequence). There are 14 residues in the CDR3. The V gene lost 5 bases and the J gene lost 0 bases, with 8 bases spanning the gap. CDR3 loop: CASSLTDSGNTIYF. As DNA, the CDR3 is TGTGCCAGCAGCCTCACAGACTCTGGAAACACCATATATTTT.

This chain uses TRBV28 with TRBJ1-2; D is perhaps TRBD1 (6 bases). The CDR3 has 15 residues. CDR1 and CDR2 (germline): MDHEN, SYDVKM. Trimming cost V 4 bases and J 5 bases, with 17 bases left between them. The CDR3 protein is CASSSPAGARYGYTF. The CDR3 coding sequence is TGTGCCAGCAGTTCTCCGGCGGGGGCGCGGTATGGCTACACCTTC.

This clone turned up a few times. The J gene is TRBJ1-3, the V gene TRBV2; no firm D call. Trimming removed 7 bases at V and 1 base at J, with 11 bases between. CDR1 and CDR2 from the germline V gene are SNHLY and FYNNEI. The CDR3 has 14 residues. The CDR3 loop is CASTKGGSGNTIYF. CDR3 in DNA: TGTGCCAGCACCAAAGGCGGGTCTGGAAACACCATATATTTT. Together with reference TRBV2 and TRBJ1-3, the CDR3 gives the full variable domain: EPEVTQTPSHQVTQMGQEVILRCVPISNHLYFYWYRQILGQKVEFLVSFYNNEISEKSEIFDDQFSVERPDGSNFTLKIRSTKLEDSAMYFCASTKGGSGNTIYFGEGSWLTVV.

The chain links TRBV6-2 or TRBV6-3 to TRBJ1-5; D is possibly TRBD1 (5 bases). Germline loops: CDR1 MNHEY, CDR2 SVGEGT. The CDR3 totals 15 residues. The ends were cut back, 4 bases at V and 7 bases at J, with 17 bases in the middle. The CDR3 sequence is CASSSSGGAGQPQHF. The CDR3 DNA sequence: TGTGCCAGCAGTTCCTCTGGAGGGGCTGGCCAGCCCCAGCATTTT.

The chain uses TRBV7-9 and TRBJ2-1; the match to TRBD2 covers 11 bases. Germline trimming cut 4 bases from V and 9 bases from J; bases unmatched to any gene: 11. The CDR3 contains 16 residues. Germline V lookup: CDR1 SEHNR, CDR2 FQNEAQ (reference sequence). Here the CDR3 reads CASSSPLAGGFGEQFF. For the CDR3, the DNA is TGTGCCAGCAGCTCCCCCCTAGCGGGAGGCTTCGGTGAGCAGTTCTTC.

The J gene is TRBJ1-4, the V gene TRBV5-8; maybe TRBD1 (6 bases). V was pared by 5 bases and J by 7 bases, with 21 bases between. Per germline, CDR1 SGHTS and CDR2 YDEGEE. There are 16 residues in the CDR3. The CDR3 here is CASSGGVQSDGEKLFF. CDR3 nucleotide sequence: TGTGCCAGCAGTGGGGGCGTCCAGAGTGATGGTGAAAAACTGTTTTTT.

This chain joins TRBV18 and TRBJ2-3, with D possibly TRBD2 on 6 matching bases. The CDR3 sequence is 16 residues long. The germline CDR1 and CDR2 sequences are KGHSH and LQKENI. V dropped 6 bases and J dropped 1 base, with 17 bases sitting between them. CDR3 residues: CASSPGWEVGTDTQYF. CDR3 nucleotides: TGTGCCAGCTCCCCGGGCTGGGAGGTTGGCACAGATACGCAGTATTTT. Filled out from reference TRBV18 and TRBJ2-3, the complete variable domain reads NAGVMQNPRHLVRRRGQEARLRCSPMKGHSHVYWYRQLPEEGLKFMVYLQKENIIDESGMPKERFSAEFPKEGPSILRIQQVVRGDSAAYFCASSPGWEVGTDTQYFGPGTRLTVL.

The V call is TRBV19, the J call TRBJ2-3; D unresolved. V lost 4 bases to trimming and J lost 2 bases, with 16 bases between them. CDR3 length: 16 amino acids. Looked up from germline, CDR1 is LNHDA and CDR2 is SQIVND (reference sequence). CDR3 nucleotides: TGTGCCAGTAGTACCCTGACAAGCAGATTCACAGATACGCAGTATTTT. It codes for CASSTLTSRFTDTQYF.

The chain links TRBV20-1 to TRBJ1-5; D gene unclear. Trimming pared 3 bases from V and 3 bases from J, leaving 15 bases between. This CDR3 is built from 15 residues. The germline V gene encodes CDR1 DFQATT and CDR2 SNEGSKA (reference sequence). The CDR3 bases are TGCAGTGCTAGTGCGGGGTCCACGACCAATCAGCCCCAGCATTTT. This translates into CSASAGSTTNQPQHF.

This chain links TRBV30 with TRBJ1-2, with a possible D match to TRBD1 (5 bases). V gave up 0 bases and J gave up 6 bases, with 14 bases separating them. This CDR3 is 14 amino acids long. Germline CDR1 GTSNPN, CDR2 SVGIG (reference sequence). The CDR3 region is CAWSVRLGVHGYTF. CDR3 coding DNA: TGTGCCTGGAGTGTCCGGTTAGGGGTCCATGGCTACACCTTC.

The V gene is TRBV9, the J gene TRBJ1-1; TRBD1 aligns across 7 bases. There are 15 residues in the CDR3. The germline V gene has CDR1 SGDLS and CDR2 YYNGEE. V dropped 4 bases and J dropped 0; count of bases not matched to a gene: 6. CDR3 in DNA: TGTGCCAGCAGCTCTACGGACAGGATGAACACTGAAGCTTTCTTT. It yields the protein CASSSTDRMNTEAFF.

The V gene is TRBV19, the J gene TRBJ1-2, with no clear D. Trimming pared 2 bases from V and 4 bases from J, leaving 8 bases between. CDR3 size: 13 residues. Germline V lookup: CDR1 LNHDA, CDR2 SQIVND (reference sequence). CDR3 sequence (DNA): TGTGCCAGTAGTATACCCCCAGGCTATGGCTACACCTTC. Its protein is CASSIPPGYGYTF. Based on the CDR3 plus reference TRBV19 and TRBJ1-2, the full variable domain is DGGITQSPKYLFRKEGQNVTLSCEQNLNHDAMYWYRQDPGQGLRLIYYSQIVNDFQKGDIAEGYSVSREKKESFPLTVTSAQKNPTAFYLCASSIPPGYGYTFGSGTRLTVV.

The genes are TRBV30 and TRBJ1-6, with 9 bases lining up with TRBD1. Germline assignment: CDR1 GTSNPN and CDR2 SVGIG (reference sequence). The CDR3 extends over 13 amino acids. Unmatched junction bases numbered 3, after V lost 3 bases and J lost 9 bases. Here the CDR3 DNA reads TGTGCCTGGAGCCGACAGGGGGGTTCACCCCTCCACTTT. Its translation is CAWSRQGGSPLHF. The full variable domain, in which reference TRBV30 and TRBJ1-6 provide the parts outside the CDR3, is SQTIHQWPATLVQPVGSPLSLECTVEGTSNPNLYWYRQAAGRGLQLLFYSVGIGQISSEVPQNLSASRPQDRQFILSSKKLLLSDSGFYLCAWSRQGGSPLHFGNGTRLTVT.

This clone was found once. This chain links TRBV11-2 with TRBJ1-3; TRBD1 agrees at 8 bases. Germline CDR1 SGHAT, CDR2 FQNNGV. CDR3 size: 16 residues. The trim removed 2 bases at V and 3 bases at J, leaving 6 bases unmatched. The CDR3 DNA sequence: TGTGCCAGCAGCTTAAATCAGGGGGCAAGTGGAAACACCATATATTTT. Its translation: CASSLNQGASGNTIYF.

The chain employs TRBV2 and TRBJ1-5, with a tentative D call TRBD1 (6 bases). Trimming stripped 2 bases from V and 5 bases from J, with 10 bases between. This CDR3 has 14 amino acids. Germline V lookup: CDR1 SNHLY, CDR2 FYNNEI. Written as DNA, the CDR3 is TGTGCCAGCAGTGAATGGGGGCGGGATCAGCCCCAGCATTTT. Translated: CASSEWGRDQPQHF. Drawing the rest from reference TRBV2 and TRBJ1-5, the complete variable domain is EPEVTQTPSHQVTQMGQEVILRCVPISNHLYFYWYRQILGQKVEFLVSFYNNEISEKSEIFDDQFSVERPDGSNFTLKIRSTKLEDSAMYFCASSEWGRDQPQHFGDGTRLSIL.

The chain recombines TRBV28 with TRBJ2-5; 7 bases are shared with TRBD1. The CDR3 totals 13 residues. Looked up from germline, CDR1 is MDHEN and CDR2 is SYDVKM. With V trimmed by 6 bases and J by 9 bases, 10 bases remained unmatched. The CDR3 nucleotides are TGTGCCAGCAGCCCTGACAGGGAGAGGGCCCAGTACTTC. Its protein product is CASSPDRERAQYF.

This rearrangement joins TRBV5-4 to TRBJ2-7, with 8 bases lining up with TRBD1. Germline CDR1 reads SGHNT; CDR2 reads YYREEE (reference sequence). This CDR3 spans 14 amino acids. The junction had 9 bases not matched to a gene; V was cut back by 0 bases and J by 10 bases. CDR3 sequence reads: CASSLAAGGLDQYF. The CDR3 DNA is TGTGCCAGCAGCTTGGCTGCAGGGGGCTTGGACCAGTACTTC.

This chain links TRBV18 with TRBJ2-1, with 10 nucleotides matching TRBD2. Germline V lookup: CDR1 KGHSH, CDR2 LQKENI. Losses at the gene ends were 3 bases for V and 3 bases for J; bases not matched to a gene: 5. This CDR3 is 16 amino acids long. This chain's CDR3 is CASSPPGTSDYNEQFF. In nucleotides, the CDR3 is TGTGCCAGCTCACCGCCGGGGACTAGCGACTACAATGAGCAGTTCTTC.